The 27 T cell receptor beta chains reported below all come from one sample, sequenced in a study of hypomethylating agent response in myelodysplastic syndrome. Some clones are missing from TCRdb's copy, which holds only in-frame ones; the method was immunoSEQ multiplex PCR. The sample consists of some 4,500 clones, more than 70% of them appearing once. The sample in question was bone marrow, obtained before or after starting hypomethylating agent treatment for myelodysplastic syndrome (not recorded which). Receptor source: a human donor with myelodysplastic syndrome.

V usage is TRBV7-9 and J usage is TRBJ2-7; TRBD1 matches 8 bases. The CDR3 consists of 13 residues. V lost 4 bases to trimming and J lost 1 base; unmatched junction nucleotides: 0. The germline V gene has CDR1 SEHNR and CDR2 FQNEAQ (reference sequence). The CDR3, as DNA: TGTGCCAGCAGCTGGGACAGGTCCTACGAGCAGTACTTC. This translates into CASSWDRSYEQYF. Variable domain in full (rest from reference TRBV7-9 and TRBJ2-7): DTGVSQNPRHKITKRGQNVTFRCDPISEHNRLYWYRQTLGQGPEFLTYFQNEAQLEKSRLLSDRFSAERPKGSFSTLEIQRTEQGDSAMYLCASSWDRSYEQYFGPGTRLTVT.

The V and J genes are TRBV9 and TRBJ1-1; no definite D call. CDR3 size: 16 residues. V was clipped by 4 bases and J by 0 bases, with 16 bases between them. CDR1 is SGDLS, CDR2 YYNGEE, per germline. In nucleotides, the CDR3 is TGTGCCAGCAGCCCCCACTCCTCCCTTATGAACACTGAAGCTTTCTTT. Its protein product is CASSPHSSLMNTEAFF.

The V gene is TRBV6-5, the J gene TRBJ1-2, with D hard to call. The CDR3 length is 13 residues. Trimming shortened V by 0 bases and J by 6 bases, and 8 bases separated the two germline ends. Germline CDR1 and CDR2: MNHEY and SVGAGI. The CDR3 nucleotides read TGTGCCAGCAGTTACTCCTGGGAGGATGGCTACACCTTC. It yields the protein CASSYSWEDGYTF.

The gene calls are TRBV27 and TRBJ2-7; TRBD2 matches 12 bases. The CDR3 covers 18 residues. Germline CDR1 MNHEY, CDR2 SMNVEV (reference sequence). Trimming cost V 0 bases and J 3 bases; bases outside gene matches: 9. Written as DNA, the CDR3 is TGTGCCAGCAGTTTATCGGGAGTTTCTAGCGGGAGGGTCTACGAGCAGTACTTC. Protein: CASSLSGVSSGRVYEQYF.

The chain has TRBV6-1 and TRBJ2-2, with D maybe TRBD2 (5 bases). The CDR3 sequence is 16 residues long. Germline lookup yields CDR1 MNHNS and CDR2 SASEGT. V was trimmed by 1 base and J by 0 bases, leaving 9 bases between them. In nucleotides, the CDR3 is TGTGCCAGCAGTGAAGTCGGAGGAGCGAACACCGGGGAGCTGTTTTTT. Translating gives CASSEVGGANTGELFF.

The V and J genes are TRBV9 and TRBJ1-1; D is perhaps TRBD1 (5 bases). Germline V lookup: CDR1 SGDLS, CDR2 YYNGEE. The CDR3 loop spans 14 amino acids. V lost 4 bases to trimming and J lost 4 bases, with 14 bases between them. This CDR3 is CASSRRWDGTEAFF. CDR3 bases: TGTGCCAGCAGCCGTAGGTGGGACGGCACTGAAGCTTTCTTT.

The gene calls are TRBV19 and TRBJ2-7, with unresolved D. From germline, CDR1 is LNHDA and CDR2 SQIVND (reference sequence). Trimming stripped 6 bases from V and 8 bases from J, with 14 bases between. The CDR3 length is 12 residues. CDR3 nucleotide sequence: TGTGCCAGTAGCACCCCCCTGAAGCAGCAGTACTTC. Protein: CASSTPLKQQYF.

This clone occurred a few times. The chain has TRBV28 and TRBJ2-2; D uncertain. Deletions cut 3 bases from V and 7 bases from J, with 6 bases between. This CDR3 region has 12 residues. Per germline, CDR1 MDHEN and CDR2 SYDVKM. This chain's CDR3 is CASSFIDGELFF. The DNA of the CDR3 is TGTGCCAGCAGTTTTATTGACGGGGAGCTGTTTTTT.

The gene calls are TRBV9 and TRBJ2-3; D perhaps matches TRBD2 (6 bases). This CDR3 comprises 17 residues. Germline V gives CDR1 SGDLS, CDR2 YYNGEE. V was cut by 4 bases and J by 4 bases, with 22 bases left in between. Here the CDR3 reads CASSPRDSQWGPDTQYF. The CDR3, as DNA: TGTGCCAGCAGCCCTCGGGACTCCCAATGGGGCCCAGATACGCAGTATTTT.

The V and J genes are TRBV19 and TRBJ2-3; the D gene is possibly TRBD1 (6 bases). The V gene's germline CDR1 is LNHDA and CDR2 SQIVND (reference sequence). The CDR3 spans 14 residues. V dropped 1 base and J dropped 4 bases, with 9 bases sitting between them. The chain's CDR3 is CASSIASGADTQYF. In DNA form, the CDR3 reads TGTGCCAGTAGTATAGCATCAGGGGCAGATACGCAGTATTTT.

This chain joins TRBV19 and TRBJ1-1; a possible D gene is TRBD1 (5 bases). Per germline, CDR1 LNHDA and CDR2 SQIVND (reference sequence). V was clipped by 5 bases and J by 3 bases, with 16 bases between them. CDR3 size: 15 residues. For the CDR3, the DNA is TGTGCCAGTAGTCCGGCAGGGATTCCGGACACTGAAGCTTTCTTT. Encoded protein: CASSPAGIPDTEAFF.

The chain combines TRBV7-9 with TRBJ1-5; D is undetermined. This CDR3 contains 12 residues. Germline V gene sequence: CDR1 SEHNR, CDR2 FQNEAQ (reference sequence). Between the trimmed V and J ends, which lost 2 bases and 7 bases, there was a span of 6 bases. CDR3 in amino acids: CASSLMAQPQHF. The CDR3 DNA sequence: TGTGCCAGCAGCTTAATGGCCCAGCCCCAGCATTTT.

V and J are TRBV11-3 and TRBJ2-7, with a weak D call TRBD2 (6 bases). V dropped 2 bases and J dropped 6 bases, with 17 bases sitting between them. Germline-derived CDR1 and CDR2 are SGHNT and YENEEA. The CDR3 totals 15 residues. The CDR3 DNA reads as TGTGCCAGCAGCTTAAGGATTGGGGAGGCGGGCGAGCAGTACTTC. Its translation is CASSLRIGEAGEQYF.

The chain uses TRBV13 and TRBJ1-1; the D gene is possibly TRBD1 (6 bases). Germline loops: CDR1 PRHDT, CDR2 FYEKMQ (reference sequence). Trimming removed 3 bases from V and 3 bases from J, with 20 bases in between. The CDR3 totals 17 residues. The CDR3 DNA reads as TGTGCCAGCAGCTTCGCGCCAGGGGCCCTTCGGGACACTGAAGCTTTCTTT. Protein product: CASSFAPGALRDTEAFF.

In this sample, this clone turned up once. The chain links TRBV5-4 to TRBJ1-3; D gene unclear. Trimming took 4 bases from V and 1 from J, leaving 12 bases between them. Looked up from germline, CDR1 is SGHNT and CDR2 is YYREEE (reference sequence). The CDR3 has 15 residues. CDR3 bases: TGTGCCAGCAGCCCCGAAGTGGGTTCTGGAAACACCATATATTTT. Amino acids: CASSPEVGSGNTIYF.

V is TRBV4-1 and J is TRBJ1-4; the D gene is possibly TRBD1 (6 bases). The CDR3 has 14 amino acids. V lost 1 base and J 7 bases, leaving 10 bases between the germline ends. Germline V gene lookup returns CDR1 MGHRA and CDR2 YSYEKL. The CDR3 here is CASSQGTGREKLFF. The CDR3 DNA sequence: TGCGCCAGCAGCCAAGGTACAGGGCGTGAAAAACTGTTTTTT.

The genes are TRBV13 and TRBJ1-1; no clear D. This CDR3 has 14 residues. The germline V and J ends were trimmed by 5 bases and 5 bases, with 15 bases remaining between them. Germline V gene lookup returns CDR1 PRHDT and CDR2 FYEKMQ (reference sequence). CDR3 DNA: TGTGCCAGCAGCCCCAAAGGCAGGCCGACTGAAGCTTTCTTT. Its translation: CASSPKGRPTEAFF.

The rearrangement uses TRBV6-1 and TRBJ1-3; no firm D call. The length of the CDR3 is 11 residues. Germline lookup yields CDR1 MNHNS and CDR2 SASEGT. The V gene lost 6 bases and the J gene lost 6 bases, with 6 bases spanning the gap. CDR3 in amino acids: CASRTLNTIYF. The CDR3 DNA reads TGTGCCAGCAGGACATTAAACACCATATATTTT.

The rearrangement joins TRBV6-5 to TRBJ1-1; D gene ambiguous. With 0 bases removed from V and 3 bases from J, the gap between germline ends came to 5 bases. CDR1 and CDR2 from the germline V gene are MNHEY and SVGAGI. CDR3 length: 13 residues. This chain's CDR3 is CASSYSADTEAFF. CDR3 DNA: TGTGCCAGCAGTTACTCGGCAGACACTGAAGCTTTCTTT.

This clone was observed a few times. DNA for the CDR3: TGTGCCAGCAGCTCCCAGACCACTGGCGAGCAGTACTTC. Protein: CASSSQTTGEQYF. The chain carries TRBV9 and TRBJ2-7, with D hard to call. The CDR3 extends over 13 amino acids. V lost 4 bases and J 6 bases, leaving 14 bases between the germline ends. Germline CDR1 reads SGDLS; CDR2 reads YYNGEE. The full variable domain, its missing parts supplied by reference TRBV9 and TRBJ2-7, is DSGVTQTPKHLITATGQRVTLRCSPRSGDLSVYWYQQSLDQGLQFLIQYYNGEERAKGNILERFSAQQFPDLHSELNLSSLELGDSALYFCASSSQTTGEQYFGPGTRLTVT.

In DNA, the CDR3 is TGTGCCAGCAGTAATCCCAAAAGGGGGACAGGGAGTACAGGTGAGCAGTTCTTC. The encoded protein is CASSNPKRGTGSTGEQFF. The chain couples TRBV27 to TRBJ2-1, with 9 bases lining up with TRBD1. With 5 bases clipped from V and 9 bases from J, the junction kept 20 bases outside the gene matches. The CDR3 has 18 amino acids. Germline CDR1 MNHEY, CDR2 SMNVEV (reference sequence).

The J gene is TRBJ1-1, the V gene TRBV29-1; D might be TRBD1 (6 bases). V lost 4 bases to trimming and J lost 2 bases, with 11 bases between them. Per germline, CDR1 SQVTM and CDR2 ANQGSEA. The CDR3 loop spans 13 amino acids. As DNA, the CDR3 is TGCAGCGTTGCACAGGGTTTCAACACTGAAGCTTTCTTT. Protein product: CSVAQGFNTEAFF.

CDR3 loop: CASSVGLADTGELFF. In DNA, the CDR3 is TGTGCCAGCAGCGTGGGACTAGCGGACACCGGGGAGCTGTTTTTT. The chain joins TRBV9 to TRBJ2-2; 11 bases are shared with TRBD2. There are 15 residues in the CDR3. J lost 3 bases, V lost 2 bases, and 0 bases had no gene match. Germline CDR1 reads SGDLS; CDR2 reads YYNGEE. The full variable domain, rest sourced from reference TRBV9 and TRBJ2-2, is DSGVTQTPKHLITATGQRVTLRCSPRSGDLSVYWYQQSLDQGLQFLIQYYNGEERAKGNILERFSAQQFPDLHSELNLSSLELGDSALYFCASSVGLADTGELFFGEGSRLTVL.

A single count supports this clone. The genes are TRBV7-9 and TRBJ1-2; D gene unclear. V lost 0 bases to trimming and J lost 1 base, with 12 bases between them. The CDR3 totals 16 residues. CDR1 and CDR2 (germline): SEHNR, FQNEAQ (reference sequence). CDR3 amino acids: CASSLALGPNNYGYTF. The DNA for the CDR3 is TGTGCCAGCAGCTTAGCTCTCGGGCCGAATAACTATGGCTACACCTTC.

This clone was counted only a few times. V usage is TRBV7-3 and J usage is TRBJ1-5; tentative D call: TRBD1 (6 bases). Deletions cut 3 bases from V and 0 bases from J, with 15 bases between. This CDR3 has 17 amino acids. From germline, CDR1 is SGHTA and CDR2 FQGTGA. Here the CDR3 reads CASSLPGQRYSNQPQHF. The CDR3 DNA sequence: TGTGCCAGCAGCTTGCCTGGACAGAGATATAGCAATCAGCCCCAGCATTTT.

The chain links TRBV4-2 to TRBJ2-1; 10 positions match TRBD2. V was pared by 0 bases and J by 4 bases, with 6 bases of the junction left unmatched. Germline-derived CDR1 and CDR2 are LGHNA and YNFKEQ. This CDR3 spans 17 amino acids. The CDR3 is CASSQDRSGRGYNEQFF. The CDR3 nucleotides read TGTGCCAGCAGCCAAGATCGGAGCGGGAGGGGATACAATGAGCAGTTCTTC.

The chain combines TRBV13 with TRBJ2-2; 9 bases map to TRBD1. Germline V gene data show CDR1 as PRHDT and CDR2 as FYEKMQ (reference sequence). V dropped 5 bases and J dropped 4; count of bases not matched to a gene: 5. The CDR3 runs to 15 residues. The CDR3 protein is CASSLATGGTGELFF. CDR3 coding DNA: TGTGCCAGCAGCCTAGCGACAGGGGGCACCGGGGAGCTGTTTTTT.